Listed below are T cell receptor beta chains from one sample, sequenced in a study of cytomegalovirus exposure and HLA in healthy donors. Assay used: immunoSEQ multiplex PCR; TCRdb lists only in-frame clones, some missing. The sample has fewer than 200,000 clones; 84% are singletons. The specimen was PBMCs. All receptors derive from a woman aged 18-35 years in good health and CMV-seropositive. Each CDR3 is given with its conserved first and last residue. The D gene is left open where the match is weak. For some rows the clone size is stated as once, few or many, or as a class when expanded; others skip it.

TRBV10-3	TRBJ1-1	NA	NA	CAISVADSRNEAFF	TGTGCCATCAGTGTTGCCGACAGCAGAAATGAAGCTTTCTTT
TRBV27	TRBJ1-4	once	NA	CASSTGGKLFF	TGTGCCAGCAGTACGGGGGGAAAACTGTTTTTT
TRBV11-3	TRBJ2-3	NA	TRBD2	CASSLGLAESDTQYF	TGTGCCAGCAGCTTAGGACTAGCGGAATCAGATACGCAGTATTTT
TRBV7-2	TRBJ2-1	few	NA	CASSLDRSSYNEQFF	TGTGCCAGCAGCTTGGACAGAAGCTCCTACAATGAGCAGTTCTTC
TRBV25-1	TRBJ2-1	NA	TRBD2	CASALAGGPYEQFF	TGTGCCAGCGCCCTAGCGGGGGGGCCGTATGAGCAGTTCTTC
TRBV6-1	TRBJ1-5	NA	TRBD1	CASSEDLPGQGYSNQPQHF	TGTGCCAGCAGTGAGGACCTTCCGGGACAGGGGTATAGCAATCAGCCCCAGCATTTT
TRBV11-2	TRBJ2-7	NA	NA	CASSSFEGVSYEQYF	TGTGCCAGCAGCTCTTTCGAGGGGGTCTCCTACGAGCAGTACTTC
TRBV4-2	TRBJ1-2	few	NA	CASSQVPGKVNYGYTF	TGTGCCAGCAGCCAAGTCCCCGGGAAGGTTAACTATGGCTACACCTTC
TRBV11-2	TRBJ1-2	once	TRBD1	CASSPDRGNYGYTF	TGTGCCAGCAGCCCGGACAGGGGGAACTATGGCTACACCTTC
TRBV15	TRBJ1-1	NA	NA	CATRPDSNTEAFF	TGTGCCACCAGGCCCGACAGTAACACTGAAGCTTTCTTT
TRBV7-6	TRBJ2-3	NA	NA	CASSLTPGSGADTQYF	TGTGCCAGCAGCTTAACCCCGGGCTCCGGGGCAGATACGCAGTATTTT
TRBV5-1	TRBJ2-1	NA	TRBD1	CASSLVGQGSEKQFF	TGCGCCAGCAGCTTGGTTGGACAGGGGTCGGAGAAGCAGTTCTTC
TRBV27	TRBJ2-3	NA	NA	CASSVSGSTDTQYF	TGTGCCAGCAGTGTATCCGGGAGCACAGATACGCAGTATTTT
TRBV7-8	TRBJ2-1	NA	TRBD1	CASTDRGLSDEQFF	TGTGCCAGCACCGACAGGGGGCTTTCGGATGAGCAGTTCTTC
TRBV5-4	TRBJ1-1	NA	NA	CASSLWSGTEAFF	TGTGCCAGCAGCTTGTGGTCCGGCACTGAAGCTTTCTTT
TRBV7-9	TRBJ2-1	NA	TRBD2	CASRTFSGGSKGEQFF	TGTGCCAGCAGGACCTTTAGCGGGGGTTCGAAAGGTGAGCAGTTCTTC
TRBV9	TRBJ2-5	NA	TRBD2	CASSKGLAGVGETQYF	TGTGCCAGCAGCAAGGGACTAGCGGGGGTCGGGGAGACCCAGTACTTC
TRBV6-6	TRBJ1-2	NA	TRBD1	CASSYPDRVFHGYTF	TGTGCCAGCAGTTACCCCGACAGGGTCTTCCATGGCTACACCTTC
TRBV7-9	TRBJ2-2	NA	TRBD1	CASQAGGTGMAGELFF	TGTGCCAGCCAAGCCGGGGGGACAGGGATGGCCGGGGAGCTGTTTTTT
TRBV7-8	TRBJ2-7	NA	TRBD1	CASSPRDRAEEQYF	TGTGCCAGCAGCCCACGGGACAGGGCGGAGGAGCAGTACTTC
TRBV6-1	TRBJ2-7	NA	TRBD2	CASSGKRGGSYEQYF	TGTGCCAGCAGTGGAAAACGGGGGGGATCCTACGAGCAGTACTTC
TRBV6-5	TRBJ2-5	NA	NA	CASRRDSEETQYF	TGTGCCAGCAGAAGAGACAGCGAAGAGACCCAGTACTTC
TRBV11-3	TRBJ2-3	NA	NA	CASSLTSTTDTDTQYF	TGTGCCAGCAGCTTAACCTCGACGACAGACACAGATACGCAGTATTTT
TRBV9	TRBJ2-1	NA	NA	CASSNTGLGAYNEQFF	TGTGCCAGCAGCAATACAGGTTTAGGGGCCTACAATGAGCAGTTCTTC
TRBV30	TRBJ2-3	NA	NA	CAWSRPEPSTDTQYF	TGTGCCTGGAGTAGGCCGGAGCCAAGCACAGATACGCAGTATTTT
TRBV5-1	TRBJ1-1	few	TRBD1	CASSQGVRTNTEAFF	TGCGCCAGCAGCCAGGGGGTCCGGACTAACACTGAAGCTTTCTTT
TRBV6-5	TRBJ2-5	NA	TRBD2	CASTRLAGAQETQYF	TGTGCCAGCACCAGACTAGCGGGGGCCCAAGAGACCCAGTACTTC
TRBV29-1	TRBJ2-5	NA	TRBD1	CSVDRDSQETQYF	TGCAGCGTTGATAGGGACAGCCAAGAGACCCAGTACTTC
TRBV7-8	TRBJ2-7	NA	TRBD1	CASSLGSRDRGEQYF	TGTGCCAGCAGCTTAGGTTCCCGGGACAGGGGCGAGCAGTACTTC
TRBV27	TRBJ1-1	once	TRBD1	CASRTGSKTEAFF	TGTGCCAGCAGGACAGGGTCAAAGACTGAAGCTTTCTTT
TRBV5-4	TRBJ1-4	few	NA	CASSLALDEKLFF	TGTGCCAGCAGCTTGGCCCTCGATGAAAAACTGTTTTTT
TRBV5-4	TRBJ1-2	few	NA	CASSLVGERLGGYTF	TGTGCCAGCAGCTTGGTTGGGGAGCGGCTTGGCGGCTACACCTTC
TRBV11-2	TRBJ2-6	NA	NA	CASSFGRDNSGANVLTF	TGTGCCAGCAGCTTTGGGCGGGATAACTCTGGGGCCAACGTCCTGACTTTC
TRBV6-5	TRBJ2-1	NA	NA	CASSLDSYNEQFF	TGTGCCAGCAGTTTGGACAGCTACAATGAGCAGTTCTTC
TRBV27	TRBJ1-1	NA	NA	CASKTGLSRAFF	TGTGCCAGTAAGACAGGACTTTCGAGGGCTTTCTTT
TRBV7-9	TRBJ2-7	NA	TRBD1	CASSGTGSYEQYF	TGTGCCAGCTCCGGGACAGGCTCCTACGAGCAGTACTTC
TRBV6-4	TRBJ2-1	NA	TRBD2	CASSDRVAGYNEQFF	TGTGCCAGCAGTGACAGGGTAGCGGGGTACAATGAGCAGTTCTTC
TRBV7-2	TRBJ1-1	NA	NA	CASSTTPNTEAFF	TGTGCCAGCAGCACAACACCGAACACTGAAGCTTTCTTT
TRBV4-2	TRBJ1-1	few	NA	CASSQATGFTEAFF	TGTGCCAGCAGCCAAGCCACAGGGTTCACTGAAGCTTTCTTT
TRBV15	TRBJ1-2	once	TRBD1	CATSREDRASGYTF	TGTGCCACCAGCAGAGAAGACAGGGCATCTGGCTACACCTTC
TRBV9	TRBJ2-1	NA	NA	CASSVGRDSSYNEQFF	TGTGCCAGCAGCGTAGGGAGGGATAGCTCCTACAATGAGCAGTTCTTC
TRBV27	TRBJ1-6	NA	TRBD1	CASSLRDRGLSPLHF	TGTGCCAGCAGTTTGCGGGACAGGGGTCTTTCACCCCTCCACTTT
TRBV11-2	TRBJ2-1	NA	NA	CASSLISGRMIYNEQFF	TGTGCCAGCAGCTTAATTTCAGGCCGGATGATCTACAATGAGCAGTTCTTC
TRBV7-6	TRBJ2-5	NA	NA	CASSLQVVQETQYF	TGTGCCAGCAGCTTACAGGTAGTGCAAGAGACCCAGTACTTC
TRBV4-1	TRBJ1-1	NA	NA	CASSHKTVMNTEAFF	TGCGCCAGCAGCCACAAGACAGTCATGAACACTGAAGCTTTCTTT
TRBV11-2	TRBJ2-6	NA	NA	CASSSSGEANVLTF	TGTGCCAGCAGCTCCTCCGGGGAGGCCAACGTCCTGACTTTC
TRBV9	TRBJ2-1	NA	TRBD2	CASSPGTSGGASLVEQFF	TGTGCCAGCAGCCCGGGGACTAGCGGGGGGGCCAGTCTCGTAGAGCAGTTCTTC
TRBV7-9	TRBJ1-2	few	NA	CASRPDSYGYTF	TGTGCCAGCAGACCGGACAGCTATGGCTACACCTTC
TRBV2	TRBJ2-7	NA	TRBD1	CASTGQGVSYEQYF	TGTGCCAGCACGGGACAGGGGGTCTCATACGAGCAGTACTTC